In its sample, the clone carrying this T cell receptor beta chain was seen once. This CDR3 has 15 amino acids. Trimming stripped 2 bases from V and 9 bases from J, with 20 bases between. From germline, CDR1 is GTSNPN and CDR2 SVGIG (reference sequence). These data come from a study of PD-1 blockade in classical Hodgkin lymphoma. TCRdb's copy holds only in-frame clones and misses some; the assay was immunoSEQ multiplex PCR. The data contain about 110,000 clones, 89% of them singletons. Each and every patient relapsed after autologous stem cell transplantation, and patients got differing brentuximab vedotin exposure.

The TCR originated in a human donor with classical Hodgkin lymphoma. The chain uses TRBV30 and TRBJ1-3; no firm D call. The specimen comprised peripheral blood mononuclear cells (PBMCs), sampled before the second cycle of nivolumab. CDR3 amino acids: CAWSPPGRGSSTIYF. DNA of the CDR3: TGTGCCTGGAGTCCCCCGGGCCGCGGCAGTAGCACCATATATTTT.